This T cell receptor beta chain was identified during a study of spatial heterogeneity in lung cancer. Study-wide context: The mean occurrence of each unique TCR and UMI combination in raw reads exceeded ten.

This clonotype was detected a few times. No antigen is known for it. The library was designed around alpha chains, so this beta chain is a stray read whose abundance carries little weight. Study-level findings and limits: Mutation tallies in tumors tracked expanded intratumoral alpha and beta TCR counts.

Every TCR cDNA molecule carried a tag that served as a unique molecular identifier. MiXCR, run by TCRdb on the 5' RACE reads, gives a single entry per CDR3 protein. The sample includes 9,500 or so distinct CDR3 sequences, around 12% seen only once; the top ten take about 10%. The CDR3 spans 16 residues. Germline lookup yields CDR1 MRHNA and CDR2 SNTAGT. The germline V and J ends were trimmed by 8 bases and 3 bases, with 22 bases remaining between them. As for time point: sample taken at primary tumor resection. The donors were approximately 70 patients with non-small cell lung cancer that was early-stage and untreated. The authors sequenced whole RNA from tumor, nontumor lung or frozen PBMC without sorting.

The sequenced sample was lung tumor tissue, obtained at surgery. The V gene is TRBV6-4, the J gene TRBJ1-1; D perhaps matches TRBD1 (5 bases). The clonotype comes from a male donor with early-stage non-small cell lung cancer. CDR3 in amino acids: CASLPFDGARHTEAFF. CDR3 bases: TGTGCCAGCTTACCATTCGACGGGGCCAGGCACACTGAAGCTTTCTTT.